The 21 T cell receptor beta chains listed next were all sequenced from one sample in a study of blood T cell repertoires in COVID-19 (dated by TCRdb to 2018 to 2021). Library generation was performed with the immunoSEQ multiplex PCR assay. In its TCRdb copy, this immuneACCESS table keeps in-frame sequences only and misses some clones. Where compared with another copy, unresolved V genes explain less than half of these, and the others have no known cause. The sample includes over 95,000 clones, with approximately 90% observed a single time. The ten largest clonotypes hold over 4% of the sample. Sequencing input: peripheral blood. The source of these receptors is a woman aged 50 to 65 with acute or convalescent COVID-19.

The rearrangement links TRBV2 to TRBJ2-2; a possible D gene is TRBD2 (6 bases). Germline-derived CDR1 and CDR2 are SNHLY and FYNNEI. The CDR3 runs 15 residues. Trimming stripped 6 bases from V and 7 bases from J, with 18 bases between. This CDR3 reads CASRFRAAGNGELFF. For the CDR3, the DNA is TGTGCCAGCAGGTTCAGGGCCGCGGGAAACGGGGAGCTGTTTTTT.

This rearrangement joins TRBV7-2 to TRBJ2-2; 9 nucleotides align to TRBD2. Germline CDR1 reads SGHTA; CDR2 reads FQGNSA. The CDR3 loop spans 15 amino acids. With 5 bases clipped from V and 7 bases from J, the junction kept 8 bases outside the gene matches. CDR3 DNA sequence: TGTGCCAGCAGCCCCGGACTAGCGCGTAACGGGGAGCTGTTTTTT. It yields the protein CASSPGLARNGELFF.

The chain links TRBV9 to TRBJ2-7; 10 nucleotides agree with TRBD1. V was pared by 4 bases and J by 5 bases, with 9 bases of the junction left unmatched. The CDR3 consists of 15 residues. CDR1 and CDR2 (germline): SGDLS, YYNGEE. CDR3 residues: CASSPRQGARNEQYF. The CDR3 nucleotides read TGTGCCAGCAGCCCCAGACAGGGGGCTCGGAACGAGCAGTACTTC.

A single count supports this clone. The chain is built from TRBV2 and TRBJ1-5, with 8 positions matching TRBD1. The CDR3 is 14 residues long. Germline CDR1 and CDR2: SNHLY and FYNNEI. V was clipped by 6 bases and J by 1 base; unmatched bases: 2. CDR3 sequence (DNA): TGTGCCAGCAGGGACAGGGTCAGCAATCAGCCCCAGCATTTT. Translated, it gives CASRDRVSNQPQHF.

This clone was recorded only once. The V and J genes are TRBV28 and TRBJ1-5; D is perhaps TRBD1 (5 bases). Per the germline V gene, CDR1 is MDHEN and CDR2 is SYDVKM. The CDR3 is made up of 14 amino acids. V lost 1 base and J lost 1, with 5 bases in between. The CDR3 loop is CASSLSGSNQPQHF. DNA for the CDR3: TGTGCCAGCAGTTTATCAGGGAGCAATCAGCCCCAGCATTTT.

This rearrangement joins TRBV19 to TRBJ1-1; D unclear. The CDR3 spans 13 residues. Germline CDR1 reads LNHDA; CDR2 reads SQIVND (reference sequence). Trimming shortened V by 6 bases and J by 11 bases, and 19 bases separated the two germline ends. The CDR3 DNA reads TGTGCCAGTAGCCAAACAGTTTTCGGTGCGGCTTTCTTT. This encodes CASSQTVFGAAFF.

The chain has TRBV20-1 and TRBJ2-3; D is ambiguous. CDR3 size: 10 residues. The ends were cut back, 7 bases at V and 6 bases at J, with 8 bases in the middle. Looked up from germline, CDR1 is DFQATT and CDR2 is SNEGSKA (reference sequence). CDR3 sequence (DNA): TGCAGTGTAGGAGAGGATACGCAGTATTTT. Protein product: CSVGEDTQYF.

The rearrangement joins TRBV2 to TRBJ1-4; tentatively, D is TRBD1 (5 bases). The CDR3 covers 16 residues. The germline V gene has CDR1 SNHLY and CDR2 FYNNEI. The V end lost 2 bases, the J end lost 3 bases, and 13 bases lay between the germline ends. The CDR3 nucleotides read TGTGCCAGCAGTGAAAGGGGAGGCAGACCTAATGAAAAACTGTTTTTT. Protein: CASSERGGRPNEKLFF.

Only one count was recorded for this clone. The V gene is TRBV30, the J gene TRBJ1-4; D perhaps matches TRBD1 (6 bases). Trimming shortened V by 8 bases and J by 6 bases, and 16 bases separated the two germline ends. Germline V gene data show CDR1 as GTSNPN and CDR2 as SVGIG (reference sequence). The CDR3 totals 13 residues. For the CDR3, the DNA is TGTGCCGGGGAACAGGGACGCGATGAAAAACTGTTTTTT. Protein: CAGEQGRDEKLFF.

The chain links TRBV5-1 to TRBJ1-4, with 8 positions matching TRBD1. The CDR3 has 14 residues. Losses at the gene ends were 4 bases for V and 6 bases for J; bases not matched to a gene: 5. CDR1 and CDR2 (germline): SGHRS, YFSETQ. CDR3 nucleotides: TGCGCCAGCAGCCCGGGACAGGATGATGAAAAACTGTTTTTT. Residues: CASSPGQDDEKLFF.

The chain joins TRBV4-1 to TRBJ2-5; 7 nucleotides line up with TRBD1. V lost 3 bases to trimming and J lost 11 bases; unmatched junction nucleotides: 12. Germline lookup yields CDR1 MGHRA and CDR2 YSYEKL. This CDR3 contains 14 residues. DNA for the CDR3: TGCGCCAGCAGCCAGCCGGGACAGCGTAATAATCAGTACTTC. Its protein product is CASSQPGQRNNQYF.

This chain uses TRBV6-5 with TRBJ2-1; 7 bases are shared with TRBD1. The CDR3 totals 14 residues. V trimming: 4 bases; J trimming: 6 bases; junction bases outside the gene matches: 6. The germline V gene has CDR1 MNHEY and CDR2 SVGAGI. This CDR3 reads CASSLGTVANEQFF. DNA for the CDR3: TGTGCCAGCAGTTTGGGGACAGTCGCCAATGAGCAGTTCTTC.

The CDR3 coding sequence is TGTGCCAGCAGCCCAACGGGACAGGGCACTGAAGCTTTCTTT. It translates to CASSPTGQGTEAFF. This sequence joins TRBV9 and TRBJ1-1, with 9 bases aligning to TRBD1. The J segment lost 4 bases and the V segment lost 4 bases, leaving 5 bases of the junction unmatched. The CDR3 runs to 14 residues. Germline CDR1 is SGDLS and CDR2 is YYNGEE. Together with reference TRBV9 and TRBJ1-1, the CDR3 gives the full variable domain: DSGVTQTPKHLITATGQRVTLRCSPRSGDLSVYWYQQSLDQGLQFLIQYYNGEERAKGNILERFSAQQFPDLHSELNLSSLELGDSALYFCASSPTGQGTEAFFGQGTRLTVV.

J is TRBJ2-5 and V is TRBV5-1; a weak D match, TRBD2 (5 bases). The germline V gene encodes CDR1 SGHRS and CDR2 YFSETQ. CDR3 length: 14 amino acids. The V end lost 2 bases, the J end lost 4 bases, and 12 bases lay between the germline ends. In DNA, the CDR3 is TGCGCCAGCAGCTTAGCCGGGGTTGGAGAGACCCAGTACTTC. As protein: CASSLAGVGETQYF. The complete variable domain, with remaining parts taken from reference TRBV5-1 and TRBJ2-5, reads KAGVTQTPRYLIKTRGQQVTLSCSPISGHRSVSWYQQTPGQGLQFLFEYFSETQRNKGNFPGRFSGRQFSNSRSEMNVSTLELGDSALYLCASSLAGVGETQYFGPGTRLLVL.

V is TRBV10-1 and J is TRBJ2-1, with 8 bases identical to TRBD1. Germline V gives CDR1 WNHNN, CDR2 SYGVQD (reference sequence). The CDR3 is made up of 16 amino acids. V shed 6 bases, J shed 2 bases, and the junction held 9 bases outside the gene matches. The CDR3 spells CASSAGQGSPYNEQFF. The CDR3 DNA reads as TGCGCCAGCAGCGCCGGACAGGGAAGTCCCTACAATGAGCAGTTCTTC.

The chain combines TRBV2 with TRBJ2-7; a possible D gene is TRBD1 (6 bases). The V and J ends lost 6 bases and 1 base respectively, with 10 bases between them. The CDR3 sequence is 13 residues long. Germline V lookup: CDR1 SNHLY, CDR2 FYNNEI. CDR3 sequence (DNA): TGTGCCAGCAGACGGACAGATTCCTACGAGCAGTACTTC. Amino acid sequence: CASRRTDSYEQYF.

The gene calls are TRBV7-2 and TRBJ1-5, with D maybe TRBD1 (6 bases). V lost 5 bases and J 4 bases, leaving 9 bases between the germline ends. The CDR3 is made up of 13 amino acids. Germline loops: CDR1 SGHTA, CDR2 FQGNSA. For the CDR3, the DNA is TGTGCCAGCAGCCCGGACAGTAATCAGCCCCAGCATTTT. Translation: CASSPDSNQPQHF.

This sequence joins TRBV5-6 and TRBJ2-2, with 8 bases that match TRBD2. This CDR3 spans 17 amino acids. V was clipped by 1 base and J by 5 bases; unmatched bases: 10. CDR1 SGHDT and CDR2 YYEEEE come from the germline V gene. Here the CDR3 reads CASSLYTSGLGTGELFF. The DNA for the CDR3 is TGTGCCAGCAGCTTGTATACTAGCGGCCTGGGGACCGGGGAGCTGTTTTTT.

This chain joins TRBV5-1 and TRBJ2-1; TRBD2 agrees at 10 bases. In germline, CDR1 is SGHRS, CDR2 YFSETQ. The CDR3 totals 16 residues. After removal of 0 bases from V and 0 bases from J, the junction contained 0 bases not matched to a gene. CDR3 DNA sequence: TGCGCCAGCAGCTTGGAGCGGGGGGGCTCCTACAATGAGCAGTTCTTC. It yields the protein CASSLERGGSYNEQFF.

V usage is TRBV7-9 and J usage is TRBJ2-2, with 8 bases identical to TRBD1. CDR3 length: 15 amino acids. J lost 4 bases, V lost 4 bases, and 5 bases had no gene match. Germline assignment: CDR1 SEHNR and CDR2 FQNEAQ (reference sequence). CDR3 amino acids: CASSWTGFGTGELFF. The DNA of the CDR3 is TGTGCCAGCAGCTGGACAGGGTTTGGCACCGGGGAGCTGTTTTTT.

V usage is TRBV6-1 and J usage is TRBJ2-3, with 7 bases that match TRBD2. Germline lookup yields CDR1 MNHNS and CDR2 SASEGT. This CDR3 is built from 15 residues. Trimming at V came to 2 bases and at J to 1 base, leaving 3 bases not matched to a gene. The chain's CDR3 is CASSEISGGTDTQYF. For the CDR3, the DNA is TGTGCCAGCAGTGAAATCAGCGGGGGCACAGATACGCAGTATTTT.